This record looks at one TCR beta chain sequence and its context. These data come from a study of T cells after yellow fever vaccination. TCRdb reanalysed the 5' RACE reads using MiXCR and keeps one entry per CDR3 protein. Here the sample spans approximately 550,000 distinct CDR3 sequences, over 15% being singletons. The CDR3 contains 14 residues. V was trimmed by 7 bases and J by 0 bases, leaving 13 bases between them. Germline assignment: CDR1 SGHTA and CDR2 FQGNSA. This specimen was PBMCs, taken 15 days after the yellow fever booster vaccination. V is TRBV7-2 and J is TRBJ2-7; D remains ambiguous. This receptor was identified in a man under 40 who received the YFV17D yellow fever vaccine. Written as DNA, the CDR3 is TGTGCCAGCACCCTTGACGCAGCCTCCTACGAGCAGTACTTC. It codes for CASTLDAASYEQYF.